These 4 T cell receptor beta chains share one sample of origin, sequenced in a study of blood T cell repertoires in COVID-19. Only in-frame clones appear in the TCRdb table, and some are missing; sequencing was by immunoSEQ multiplex PCR. The top ten hold more than 9.5% of the sample, which has some 180,000 clones, more than 80% seen once. Input material: peripheral blood. All receptors come from a middle-aged woman with COVID-19, enrolled during active disease.

The chain uses TRBV19 and TRBJ1-1, with unresolved D. Between the trimmed V and J ends, which lost 5 bases and 1 base, there was a span of 11 bases. The CDR3 is 14 amino acids. The germline gives CDR1 LNHDA, CDR2 SQIVND (reference sequence). CDR3 nucleotides: TGTGCCAGTAGTCCACAGAGCTCGAACACTGAAGCTTTCTTT. Translated, it gives CASSPQSSNTEAFF.

This clone came up a few times. The V call is TRBV3-1 (or the pseudogene TRBV3-2), the J call TRBJ2-1; tentatively, D is TRBD1 (6 bases). The CDR3 length is 16 residues. The germline V gene encodes CDR1 LGHDT and CDR2 YNNKEL (reference sequence). Trimming took 3 bases from V and 0 from J, leaving 12 bases between them. The CDR3 DNA reads TGTGCCAGCAGCCAGAGGGGGAGTTACTCCTACAATGAGCAGTTCTTC. Translating it yields CASSQRGSYSYNEQFF.

Concerning this clone: This sample also contains other DNA sequences that code for the same CDR3. This rearrangement joins TRBV15 to TRBJ2-6; D gene unclear. The CDR3 contains 17 residues. Trimming shortened V by 0 bases and J by 0 bases, and 9 bases separated the two germline ends. CDR1 is LNHNV and CDR2 is YYDKDF in the germline V gene (reference sequence). This CDR3 is CATSRDLSLSGANVLTF. In DNA, the CDR3 is TGTGCCACCAGCAGAGATCTTTCACTCTCTGGGGCCAACGTCCTGACTTTC. Complete variable domain (other parts from reference TRBV15 and TRBJ2-6): DAMVIQNPRYQVTQFGKPVTLSCSQTLNHNVMYWYQQKSSQAPKLLFHYYDKDFNNEADTPDNFQSRRPNTSFCFLDIRSPGLGDTAMYLCATSRDLSLSGANVLTFGAGSRLTVL.

The rearrangement uses TRBV27 and TRBJ2-1; TRBD2 matches 7 bases. CDR3 size: 15 residues. Per the germline V gene, CDR1 is MNHEY and CDR2 is SMNVEV (reference sequence). V was clipped by 4 bases and J by 0 bases; unmatched bases: 3. The DNA of the CDR3 is TGTGCCAGCAGTTCAGCGGGAAGCTCCTACAATGAGCAGTTCTTC. Its translation is CASSSAGSSYNEQFF.